What follows are 20 T cell receptor beta chains derived from one specimen sequenced in a study of vaccination effects on CD4 cells after COVID-19. ViraFEST used viral peptide pools to expand antigen-specific CD4+ T cells before sequencing. Subsequent to a culture period of about nine days, CD4+ T cells were isolated. Nobody among the vaccine recipients had prior SARS-CoV-2 infection (nucleocapsid antibodies were negative). Their antigens are not known. The data were produced by immunoSEQ multiplex PCR, yet TCRdb's version contains in-frame clones alone and is incomplete. The table lists roughly 41,000 clones, about 60% of them singletons. Here the sequenced sample was CD4+ T cells from PBMCs cultured with HCoV-OC43 spike peptides, taken before COVID-19 vaccination. Subset given: HCoV-OC43 spike overlapping peptide pool stimulation. The receptors stem from a human donor who received a COVID-19 vaccine.

This rearrangement joins TRBV6-5 to TRBJ1-2, with D perhaps TRBD1 (5 bases). The CDR3 sequence is 16 residues long. The V gene lost 0 bases and the J gene lost 4 bases, with 15 bases spanning the gap. The germline CDR1 and CDR2 sequences are MNHEY and SVGAGI. CDR3 bases: TGTGCCAGCAGTTACTCTATAGGCCCGAGGGGCTATGGCTACACCTTC. This gives the protein CASSYSIGPRGYGYTF.

The rearrangement links TRBV7-6 to TRBJ2-1, with D unresolved. Trimming removed 6 bases from V and 3 bases from J, with 18 bases in between. CDR1 SGHVS and CDR2 FNYEAQ come from the germline V gene. The CDR3 totals 16 residues. The CDR3 reads CASRALSWRHYNEQFF. DNA for the CDR3: TGTGCCAGCAGAGCCCTGTCGTGGAGACACTACAATGAGCAGTTCTTC. The entire variable domain, with the rest obtained from reference TRBV7-6 and TRBJ2-1, is as follows: GAGVSQSPRYKVTKRGQDVALRCDPISGHVSLYWYRQALGQGPEFLTYFNYEAQQDKSGLPNDRFSAERPEGSISTLTIQRTEQRDSAMYRCASRALSWRHYNEQFFGPGTRLTVL.

The chain recombines TRBV27 with TRBJ2-3; maybe TRBD1 (6 bases). CDR1 and CDR2 from the germline V gene are MNHEY and SMNVEV (reference sequence). V lost 5 bases and J 3 bases, leaving 12 bases between the germline ends. The CDR3 is 14 residues long. The CDR3 region is CASSAPQGTDTQYF. The CDR3 DNA reads as TGTGCCAGCAGTGCCCCACAGGGAACAGATACGCAGTATTTT.

The gene calls are TRBV6-5 and TRBJ1-2, with 7 bases fitting TRBD1. The ends lost 6 bases at V and 6 bases at J; junction bases unmatched: 7. This CDR3 region has 13 residues. Germline values: CDR1 MNHEY, CDR2 SVGAGI. In nucleotides, the CDR3 is TGTGCCAGCAGAACGGGACAGCGAAATGGCTACACCTTC. Its translation: CASRTGQRNGYTF.

The chain has TRBV7-9 and TRBJ2-3; the D gene is possibly TRBD1 (6 bases). The ends were cut back, 5 bases at V and 5 bases at J, with 14 bases in the middle. There are 14 residues in the CDR3. The germline V gene encodes CDR1 SEHNR and CDR2 FQNEAQ (reference sequence). The CDR3 region is CASSPIKGVDTQYF. CDR3 in DNA: TGTGCCAGCAGCCCCATAAAGGGGGTAGATACGCAGTATTTT.

The J gene is TRBJ2-2, the V gene TRBV4-2; TRBD2 matches 10 bases. CDR3 length: 17 residues. Trimming took 4 bases from V and 1 from J; bases not matched to a gene: 6. The germline V gene has CDR1 LGHNA and CDR2 YNFKEQ. The CDR3 DNA sequence: TGTGCCAGCAGCCTGGGTACTAGCGGGGTGAACACCGGGGAGCTGTTTTTT. This codes for CASSLGTSGVNTGELFF.

V usage is TRBV12-3 or TRBV12-4 and J usage is TRBJ1-2; 9 nucleotides align to TRBD1. CDR3 size: 13 residues. V dropped 6 bases and J dropped 5; count of bases not matched to a gene: 4. This CDR3 reads CASRWTGEYGYTF. The CDR3 DNA reads TGTGCCAGCAGGTGGACAGGGGAATATGGCTACACCTTC.

The gene calls are TRBV9 and TRBJ2-7, with D possibly matching TRBD2 (6 bases). CDR1 is SGDLS, CDR2 YYNGEE, per germline. V was pared by 4 bases and J by 3 bases, with 17 bases between. The CDR3 runs 15 residues. In nucleotides, the CDR3 is TGTGCCAGCAGCCCTAATCTAGCGCCCATCTACGAGCAGTACTTC. It codes for CASSPNLAPIYEQYF. Full variable domain (outside the CDR3, taken from reference TRBV9 and TRBJ2-7): DSGVTQTPKHLITATGQRVTLRCSPRSGDLSVYWYQQSLDQGLQFLIQYYNGEERAKGNILERFSAQQFPDLHSELNLSSLELGDSALYFCASSPNLAPIYEQYFGPGTRLTVT.

The chain has TRBV7-9 and TRBJ2-2; 8 bases map to TRBD1. CDR1 is SEHNR and CDR2 is FQNEAQ in the germline V gene (reference sequence). The CDR3 sequence is 16 residues long. Unmatched junction bases numbered 2, after V lost 1 base and J lost 1 base. This CDR3 reads CASSLDGQGNTGELFF. The CDR3, as DNA: TGTGCCAGCAGCTTAGATGGACAGGGGAACACCGGGGAGCTGTTTTTT.

This clone is deemed medium-sized. This rearrangement joins TRBV5-6 to TRBJ1-2; D not resolved. This CDR3 is 14 amino acids long. V was shortened by 4 bases and J by 3 bases, with 13 bases between the two germline ends. In germline, CDR1 is SGHDT, CDR2 YYEEEE. The CDR3 DNA reads TGTGCCAGCAGCCGAAGGGCAGACGACTATGGCTACACCTTC. Translation: CASSRRADDYGYTF.

This clone has just a few counts. The chain is built from TRBV7-8 and TRBJ2-7, with a possible D match to TRBD1 (6 bases). CDR1 and CDR2 from the germline V gene are SGHVS and FQNEAQ. The CDR3 is 13 amino acids. Trimming removed 5 bases at V and 3 bases at J, with 11 bases between. The CDR3 protein is CASSLGQNYEQYF. The CDR3 DNA follows: TGTGCCAGCAGCCTGGGACAAAACTACGAGCAGTACTTC.

The V call is TRBV13, the J call TRBJ2-5, with D hard to call. CDR1 and CDR2 from the germline V gene are PRHDT and FYEKMQ (reference sequence). V lost 5 bases, J lost 2 bases, and 18 bases lay in between. The CDR3 runs 16 residues. Here the CDR3 DNA reads TGTGCCAGCAGCGATATTAGGGCAGAGACACAAGAGACCCAGTACTTC. Protein product: CASSDIRAETQETQYF.

The V and J genes are TRBV11-2 and TRBJ2-2; D uncertain. V dropped 5 bases and J dropped 2 bases, with 9 bases sitting between them. The CDR3 spans 14 residues. CDR1 is SGHAT, CDR2 FQNNGV, per germline. The CDR3, as DNA: TGTGCCAGCAGCCCAAGGCTAAACACCGGGGAGCTGTTTTTT. This encodes CASSPRLNTGELFF.

This clone was counted once. V usage is TRBV13 and J usage is TRBJ1-2; TRBD1 is a possible D gene (5 bases). Between the trimmed V and J ends, which lost 0 bases and 6 bases, there was a span of 8 bases. The CDR3 is made up of 13 amino acids. The germline V gene encodes CDR1 PRHDT and CDR2 FYEKMQ (reference sequence). The DNA for the CDR3 is TGTGCCAGCAGCTTAGGAGGGGCGGATGGCTACACCTTC. It encodes CASSLGGADGYTF.

This chain links TRBV11-3 with TRBJ2-5; D gene ambiguous. Trimming removed 1 base at V and 2 bases at J, with 11 bases between. Germline loops: CDR1 SGHNT, CDR2 YENEEA. The CDR3 is 15 amino acids. DNA for the CDR3: TGTGCCAGCAGCTTAGGGGCTGGCGAACAAGAGACCCAGTACTTC. It translates to CASSLGAGEQETQYF.

The gene calls are TRBV4-1 and TRBJ1-2, with D uncertain. Germline V gives CDR1 MGHRA, CDR2 YSYEKL. Trimming left V 0 bases short and J 7 bases short, with 9 bases between. This CDR3 comprises 13 residues. The CDR3 is CASSQDTGVGYTF. The CDR3, as DNA: TGCGCCAGCAGCCAAGATACCGGGGTTGGCTACACCTTC.

The V and J genes are TRBV14 and TRBJ2-1, with D tentatively TRBD2 (5 bases). Germline V lookup: CDR1 SGHDN, CDR2 FVKESK. The CDR3 extends over 17 amino acids. Trimming left V 0 bases short and J 6 bases short, with 18 bases between. DNA of the CDR3: TGTGCCAGCAGCCAAGATTATCGCCACTCGGGATCCAATGAGCAGTTCTTC. Its protein product is CASSQDYRHSGSNEQFF.

The V and J genes are TRBV5-4 and TRBJ2-3; TRBD2 matches 8 bases. The CDR3 has 18 amino acids. The V and J ends lost 4 bases and 0 bases, in that order; junction bases with no gene match: 13. Germline V gene data show CDR1 as SGHNT and CDR2 as YYREEE (reference sequence). The CDR3 protein is CASSPGGFGGASTDTQYF. CDR3 nucleotide sequence: TGTGCCAGCAGCCCCGGGGGGTTCGGGGGGGCTAGCACAGATACGCAGTATTTT.

The chain carries TRBV7-2 and TRBJ1-3; D is possibly TRBD1 (6 bases). The germline V and J ends were trimmed by 3 bases and 3 bases, with 12 bases remaining between them. Germline V gene lookup returns CDR1 SGHTA and CDR2 FQGNSA. The CDR3 has 15 residues. The CDR3 nucleotides are TGTGCCAGCAGCTTTTCCGGGACACGTGGAAACACCATATATTTT. Its translation is CASSFSGTRGNTIYF.

This chain uses TRBV5-1 with TRBJ1-4; TRBD1 might be the D (5 bases). The V gene's germline CDR1 is SGHRS and CDR2 YFSETQ. The CDR3 loop spans 16 amino acids. The ends were cut back, 4 bases at V and 4 bases at J, with 17 bases in the middle. CDR3 sequence: CASSPGQGPFNEKLFF. The CDR3 nucleotides read TGCGCCAGCAGCCCCGGTCAGGGACCCTTTAATGAAAAACTGTTTTTT.